This TCR beta chain emerged from a study of T cells after yellow fever vaccination. Whole-study context: Libraries from low-cell-number fractions were prepared with the SMART-Seq v4 Ultra Low Input RNA kit. Points from the study as a whole: Most clones from primary vaccination resurfaced after the booster (approximately 96% CD4, 88% CD8).

This clonotype has at least ten counts. Its target is not known. TCRdb re-called the 5' RACE reads through MiXCR, storing one row per CDR3 protein. The sample holds some 250,000 distinct CDR3 sequences, more than 3.5% seen once. The CDR3 sequence is 14 residues long. V lost 7 bases and J 2 bases, leaving 14 bases between the germline ends. In germline, CDR1 is SGHRS, CDR2 YFSETQ. The starting material was PBMCs, obtained 15 days after the yellow fever booster vaccination. The V and J genes are TRBV5-1 and TRBJ2-3; maybe TRBD1 (5 bases). The sequence came from a man in his late teens or twenties who received the YFV17D yellow fever vaccine. This CDR3 is CASGSTVHTDTQYF. The CDR3 DNA reads as TGCGCCAGCGGTTCGACAGTCCACACAGATACGCAGTATTTT. Full variable domain (outside the CDR3, taken from reference TRBV5-1 and TRBJ2-3): KAGVTQTPRYLIKTRGQQVTLSCSPISGHRSVSWYQQTPGQGLQFLFEYFSETQRNKGNFPGRFSGRQFSNSRSEMNVSTLELGDSALYLCASGSTVHTDTQYFGPGTRLTVL.